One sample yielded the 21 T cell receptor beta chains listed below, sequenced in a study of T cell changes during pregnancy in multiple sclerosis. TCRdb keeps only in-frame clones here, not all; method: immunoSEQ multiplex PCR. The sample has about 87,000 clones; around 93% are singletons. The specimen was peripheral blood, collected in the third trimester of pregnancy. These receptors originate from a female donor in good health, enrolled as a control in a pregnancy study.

Here the CDR3 DNA reads TGCGCCAGCAGCCTACAACCGGGACTAGCGGGAGATGGGGAGCAGTTCTTC. It translates to CASSLQPGLAGDGEQFF. V gene TRBV5-1 combines with J gene TRBJ2-1; 14 bases map to TRBD2. V shed 4 bases, J shed 10 bases, and the junction held 13 bases outside the gene matches. CDR3 length: 17 residues. Germline CDR1 and CDR2: SGHRS and YFSETQ.

DNA of the CDR3: TGTGCCAGCAGCCGGGACATTTCCTACGAGCAGTACTTC. Translating gives CASSRDISYEQYF. The chain combines TRBV6-1 with TRBJ2-7; D is perhaps TRBD1 (6 bases). CDR1 MNHNS and CDR2 SASEGT come from the germline V gene. The ends were cut back, 6 bases at V and 1 base at J, with 10 bases in the middle. The length of the CDR3 is 13 residues.

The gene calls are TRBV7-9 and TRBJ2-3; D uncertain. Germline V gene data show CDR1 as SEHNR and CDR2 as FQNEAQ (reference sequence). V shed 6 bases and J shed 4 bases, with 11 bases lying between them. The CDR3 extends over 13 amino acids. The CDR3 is CASSHRYSDTQYF. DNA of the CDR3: TGTGCCAGCAGTCACAGATACTCAGATACGCAGTATTTT.

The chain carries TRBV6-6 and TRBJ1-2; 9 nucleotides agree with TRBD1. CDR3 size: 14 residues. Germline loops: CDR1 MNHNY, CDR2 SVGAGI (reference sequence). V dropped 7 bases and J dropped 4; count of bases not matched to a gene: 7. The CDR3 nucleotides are TGTGCCAGCATCTCGGGACAGGGAGGCTATGGCTACACCTTC. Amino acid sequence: CASISGQGGYGYTF.

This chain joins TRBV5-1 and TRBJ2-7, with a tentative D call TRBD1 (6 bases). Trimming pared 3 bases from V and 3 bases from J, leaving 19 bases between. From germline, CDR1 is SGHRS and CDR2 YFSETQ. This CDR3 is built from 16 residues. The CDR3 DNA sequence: TGCGCCAGCAGCTCGGATAGTGACAGGCGCCACTACGAGCAGTACTTC. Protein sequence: CASSSDSDRRHYEQYF.

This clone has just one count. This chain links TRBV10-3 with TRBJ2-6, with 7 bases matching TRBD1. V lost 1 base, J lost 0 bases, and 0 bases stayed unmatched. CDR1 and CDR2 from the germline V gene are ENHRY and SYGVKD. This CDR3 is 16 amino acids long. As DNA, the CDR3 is TGTGCCATCAGTGAGTACAGGGGCTCTGGGGCCAACGTCCTGACTTTC. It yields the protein CAISEYRGSGANVLTF.

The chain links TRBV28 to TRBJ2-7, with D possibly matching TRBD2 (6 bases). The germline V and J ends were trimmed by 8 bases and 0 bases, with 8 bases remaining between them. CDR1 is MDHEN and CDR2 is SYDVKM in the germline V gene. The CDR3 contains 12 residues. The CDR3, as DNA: TGTGCCAGCTGGAGGGACTCCTACGAGCAGTACTTC. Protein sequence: CASWRDSYEQYF.

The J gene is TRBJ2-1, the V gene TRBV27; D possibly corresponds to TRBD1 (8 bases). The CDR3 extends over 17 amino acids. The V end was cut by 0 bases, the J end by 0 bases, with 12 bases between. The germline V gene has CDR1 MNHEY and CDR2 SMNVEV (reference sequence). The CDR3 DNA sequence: TGTGCCAGCAGTTTATCGCGGGGGACAGGCTCCTACAATGAGCAGTTCTTC. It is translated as CASSLSRGTGSYNEQFF.

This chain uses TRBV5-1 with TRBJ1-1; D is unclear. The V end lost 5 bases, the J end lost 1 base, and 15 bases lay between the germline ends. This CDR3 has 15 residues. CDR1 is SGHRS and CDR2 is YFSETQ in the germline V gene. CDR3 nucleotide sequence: TGCGCCAGCAGGGTGCGGTCCGGCGGGAACACTGAAGCTTTCTTT. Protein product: CASRVRSGGNTEAFF.

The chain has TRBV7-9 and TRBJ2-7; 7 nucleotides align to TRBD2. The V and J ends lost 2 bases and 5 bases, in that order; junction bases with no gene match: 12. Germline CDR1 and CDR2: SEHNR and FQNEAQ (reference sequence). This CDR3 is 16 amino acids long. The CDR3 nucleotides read TGTGCCAGCAGCTTACGGATAGTGGCGGGAGTGAACGAGCAGTACTTC. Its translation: CASSLRIVAGVNEQYF.

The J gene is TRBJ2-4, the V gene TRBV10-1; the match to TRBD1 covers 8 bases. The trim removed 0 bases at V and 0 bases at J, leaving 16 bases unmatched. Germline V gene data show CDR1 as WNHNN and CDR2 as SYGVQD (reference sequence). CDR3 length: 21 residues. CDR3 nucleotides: TGCGCCAGCAGTGAGTCGGCCTTGCTAGGACAGGGCGCTATAGCCAAAAACATTCAGTACTTC. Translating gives CASSESALLGQGAIAKNIQYF.

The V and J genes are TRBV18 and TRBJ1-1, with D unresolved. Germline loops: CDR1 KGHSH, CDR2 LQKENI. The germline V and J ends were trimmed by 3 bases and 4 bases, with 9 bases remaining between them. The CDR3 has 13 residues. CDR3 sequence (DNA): TGTGCCAGCTCACCGATAGCGAGCACTGAAGCTTTCTTT. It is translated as CASSPIASTEAFF.

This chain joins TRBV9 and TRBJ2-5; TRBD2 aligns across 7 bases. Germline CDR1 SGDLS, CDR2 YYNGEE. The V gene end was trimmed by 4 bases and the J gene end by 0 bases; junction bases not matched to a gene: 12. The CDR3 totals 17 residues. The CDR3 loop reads CASSLGGVAGYQETQYF. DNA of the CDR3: TGTGCCAGCAGCCTCGGAGGGGTAGCGGGTTACCAAGAGACCCAGTACTTC.

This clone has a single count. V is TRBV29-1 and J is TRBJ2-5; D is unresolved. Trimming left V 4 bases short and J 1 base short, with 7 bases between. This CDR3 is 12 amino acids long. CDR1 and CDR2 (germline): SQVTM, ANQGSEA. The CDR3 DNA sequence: TGCAGCGTTGTGGGCACCCAAGAGACCCAGTACTTC. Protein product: CSVVGTQETQYF.

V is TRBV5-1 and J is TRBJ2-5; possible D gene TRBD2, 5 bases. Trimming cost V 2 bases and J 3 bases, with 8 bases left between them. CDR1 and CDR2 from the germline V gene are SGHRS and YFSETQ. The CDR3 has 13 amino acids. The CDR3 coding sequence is TGCGCCAGCAGCTTCGGGGTAGAAGAGACCCAGTACTTC. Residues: CASSFGVEETQYF. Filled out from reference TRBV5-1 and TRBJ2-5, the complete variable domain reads KAGVTQTPRYLIKTRGQQVTLSCSPISGHRSVSWYQQTPGQGLQFLFEYFSETQRNKGNFPGRFSGRQFSNSRSEMNVSTLELGDSALYLCASSFGVEETQYFGPGTRLLVL.

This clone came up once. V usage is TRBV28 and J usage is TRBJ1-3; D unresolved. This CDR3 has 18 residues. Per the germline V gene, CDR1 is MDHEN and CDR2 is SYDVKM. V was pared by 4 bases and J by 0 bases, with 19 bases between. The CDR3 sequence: CASSSLPAGIISGNTIYF. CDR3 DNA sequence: TGTGCCAGCAGTTCCCTCCCGGCAGGTATAATCTCTGGAAACACCATATATTTT.

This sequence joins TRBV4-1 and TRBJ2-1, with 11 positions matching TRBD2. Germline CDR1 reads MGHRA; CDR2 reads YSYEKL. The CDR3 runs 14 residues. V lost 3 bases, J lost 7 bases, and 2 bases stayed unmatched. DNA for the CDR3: TGCGCCAGCAGCCAGGGACTAGCGGAAAATGAGCAGTTCTTC. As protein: CASSQGLAENEQFF.

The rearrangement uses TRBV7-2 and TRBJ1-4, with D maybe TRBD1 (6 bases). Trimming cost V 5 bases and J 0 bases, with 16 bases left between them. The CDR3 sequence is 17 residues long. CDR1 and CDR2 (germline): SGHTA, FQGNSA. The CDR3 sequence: CASSKQGSYATNEKLFF. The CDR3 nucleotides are TGTGCCAGCAGCAAACAGGGCTCCTACGCAACTAATGAAAAACTGTTTTTT.

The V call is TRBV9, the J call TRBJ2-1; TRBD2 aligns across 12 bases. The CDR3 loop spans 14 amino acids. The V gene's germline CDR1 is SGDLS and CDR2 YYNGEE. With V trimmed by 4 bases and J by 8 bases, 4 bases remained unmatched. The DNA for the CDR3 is TGTGCCAGCAGCCCTAGCGGGAGGGGCGATGAGCAGTTCTTC. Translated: CASSPSGRGDEQFF.

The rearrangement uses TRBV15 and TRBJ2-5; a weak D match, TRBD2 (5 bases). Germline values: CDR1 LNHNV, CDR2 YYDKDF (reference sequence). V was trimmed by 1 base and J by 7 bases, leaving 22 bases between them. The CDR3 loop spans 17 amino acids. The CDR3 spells CATSRAGEGNWYWTQYF. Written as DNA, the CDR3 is TGTGCCACCAGCAGAGCCGGCGAGGGAAATTGGTATTGGACCCAGTACTTC.

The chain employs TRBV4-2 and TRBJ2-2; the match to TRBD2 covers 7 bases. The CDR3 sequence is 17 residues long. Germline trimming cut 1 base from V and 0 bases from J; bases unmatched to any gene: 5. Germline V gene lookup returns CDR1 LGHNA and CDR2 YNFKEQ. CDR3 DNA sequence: TGTGCCAGCAGCCAAGCAATGCTAGCGGCGAACACCGGGGAGCTGTTTTTT. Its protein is CASSQAMLAANTGELFF.